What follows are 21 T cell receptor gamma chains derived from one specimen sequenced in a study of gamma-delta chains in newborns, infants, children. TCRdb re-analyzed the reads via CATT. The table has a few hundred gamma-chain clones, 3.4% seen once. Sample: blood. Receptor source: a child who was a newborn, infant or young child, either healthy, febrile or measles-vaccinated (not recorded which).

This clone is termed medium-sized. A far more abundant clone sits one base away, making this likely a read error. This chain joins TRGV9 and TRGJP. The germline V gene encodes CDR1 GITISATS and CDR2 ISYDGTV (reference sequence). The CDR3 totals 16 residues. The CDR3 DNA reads TGTGCCTTGTGGGAGGTGCAAGAGTCGGGCAAAAAAATCAAGGTATTT. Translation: CALWEVQESGKKIKVF.

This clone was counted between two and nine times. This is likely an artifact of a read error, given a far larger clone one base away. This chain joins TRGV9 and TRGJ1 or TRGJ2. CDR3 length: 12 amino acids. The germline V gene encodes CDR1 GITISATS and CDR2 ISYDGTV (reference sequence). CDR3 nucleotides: TGTGCCTGGTGGGGACACAATTATAAGAAACTCTTT. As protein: CAWWGHNYKKLF.

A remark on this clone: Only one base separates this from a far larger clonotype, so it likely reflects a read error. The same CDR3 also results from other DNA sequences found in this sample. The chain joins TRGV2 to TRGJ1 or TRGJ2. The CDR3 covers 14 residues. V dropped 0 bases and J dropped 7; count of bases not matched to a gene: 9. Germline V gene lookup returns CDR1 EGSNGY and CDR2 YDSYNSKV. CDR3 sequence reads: CATWDGPGGYKKLF. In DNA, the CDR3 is TGTGCCACCTGGGACGGGCCAGGGGGATATAAGAAACTCTTT.

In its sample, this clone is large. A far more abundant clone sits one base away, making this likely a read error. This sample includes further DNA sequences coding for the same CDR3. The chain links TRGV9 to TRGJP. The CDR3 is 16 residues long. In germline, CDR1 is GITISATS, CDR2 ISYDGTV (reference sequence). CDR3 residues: CALWEVQELGKKIKVF. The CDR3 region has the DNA TGTGCCTTGTGGGAGGTGCAAGAGTTGGGCAAAAAAATCAAAGTATTT.

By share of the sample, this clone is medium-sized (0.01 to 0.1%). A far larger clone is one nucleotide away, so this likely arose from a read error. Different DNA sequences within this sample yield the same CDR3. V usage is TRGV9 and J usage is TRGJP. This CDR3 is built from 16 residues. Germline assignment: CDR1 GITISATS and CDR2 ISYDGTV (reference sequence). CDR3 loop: CALWEVQELGKKIKVF. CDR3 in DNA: TGTGCCTTGTGGGAGGTGCAAGAGTTGGGCAAAAAGATCAAGGTATTT.

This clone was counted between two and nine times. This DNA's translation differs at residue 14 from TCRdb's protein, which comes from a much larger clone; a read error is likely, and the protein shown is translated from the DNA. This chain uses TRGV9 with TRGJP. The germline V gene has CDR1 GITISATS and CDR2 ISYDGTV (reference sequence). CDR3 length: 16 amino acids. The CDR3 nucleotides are TGTGCCTTGTGGGAGGTGTTGGAGTTGGGCAAAAAAATCGAGGTATTT. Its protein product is CALWEVLELGKKIEVF.

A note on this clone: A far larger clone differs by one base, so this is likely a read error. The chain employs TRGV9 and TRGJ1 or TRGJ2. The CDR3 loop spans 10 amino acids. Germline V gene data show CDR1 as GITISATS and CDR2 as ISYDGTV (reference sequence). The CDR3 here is CALWGVKKLF. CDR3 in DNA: TGTGCCTTGTGGGGGGTGAAGAAACTCTTT.

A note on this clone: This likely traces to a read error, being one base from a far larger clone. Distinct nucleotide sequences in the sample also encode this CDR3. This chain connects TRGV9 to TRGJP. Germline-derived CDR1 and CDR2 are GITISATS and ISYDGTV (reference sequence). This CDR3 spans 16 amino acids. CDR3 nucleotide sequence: TGTGCCTTGTGGGAGGTTGTAGAGCTGGGCAAAAAAATCAAGGTATTT. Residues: CALWEVVELGKKIKVF.

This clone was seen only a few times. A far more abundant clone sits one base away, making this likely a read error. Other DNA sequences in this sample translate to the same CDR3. DNA of the CDR3: TGTGCCCTGTGGGAGCAAGAGTTGGGCAAAAAAATCAAGGTATTT. It yields the protein CALWEQELGKKIKVF. The rearrangement links TRGV9 to TRGJP. The germline V gene encodes CDR1 GITISATS and CDR2 ISYDGTV (reference sequence). The CDR3 runs to 15 residues.

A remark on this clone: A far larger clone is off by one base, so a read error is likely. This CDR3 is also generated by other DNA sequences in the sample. CDR3 DNA: TGCGCCTTGTGGGAGGTCCATTATTATAAGAAACTCTTT. Translated: CALWEVHYYKKLF. The chain couples TRGV9 to TRGJ1 or TRGJ2. The CDR3 runs 13 residues. Per germline, CDR1 GITISATS and CDR2 ISYDGTV (reference sequence).

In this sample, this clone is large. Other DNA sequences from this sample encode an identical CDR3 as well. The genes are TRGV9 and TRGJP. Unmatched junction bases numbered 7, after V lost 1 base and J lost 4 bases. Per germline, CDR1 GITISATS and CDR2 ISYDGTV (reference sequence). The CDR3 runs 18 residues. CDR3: CALWEVAVQELGKKIKVF. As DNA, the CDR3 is TGTGCCTTGTGGGAGGTCGCCGTACAAGAGTTGGGCAAAAAAATCAAGGTATTT.

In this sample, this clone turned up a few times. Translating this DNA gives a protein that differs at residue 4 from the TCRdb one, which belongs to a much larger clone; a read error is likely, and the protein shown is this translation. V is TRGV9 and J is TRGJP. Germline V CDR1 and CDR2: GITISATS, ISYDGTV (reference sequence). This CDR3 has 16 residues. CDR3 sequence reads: CALREDQELGKKIKVF. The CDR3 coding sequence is TGTGCCTTGCGGGAGGACCAAGAGTTGGGCAAAAAAATCAAGGTATTT.

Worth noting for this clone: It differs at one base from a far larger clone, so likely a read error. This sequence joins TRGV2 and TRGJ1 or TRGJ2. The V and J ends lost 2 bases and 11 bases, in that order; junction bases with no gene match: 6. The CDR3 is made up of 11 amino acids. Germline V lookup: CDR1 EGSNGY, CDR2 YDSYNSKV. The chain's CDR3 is CATWDVIEKLF. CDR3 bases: TGTGCCACCTGGGACGTCATTGAGAAACTCTTT.

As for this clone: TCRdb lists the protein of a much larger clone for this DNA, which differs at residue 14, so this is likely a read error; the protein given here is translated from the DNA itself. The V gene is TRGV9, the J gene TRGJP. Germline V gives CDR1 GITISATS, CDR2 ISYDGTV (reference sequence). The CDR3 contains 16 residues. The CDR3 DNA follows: TGTGCCTTGTGGGAGGAACAAGAGTTGGGCAAAAAAATCATGGTATTT. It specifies CALWEEQELGKKIMVF.

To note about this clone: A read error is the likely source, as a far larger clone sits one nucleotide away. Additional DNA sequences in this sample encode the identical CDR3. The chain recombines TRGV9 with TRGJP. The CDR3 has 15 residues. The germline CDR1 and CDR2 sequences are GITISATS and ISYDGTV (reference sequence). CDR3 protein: CALWEQELGKKIKVF. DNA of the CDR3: TGTGCCTTGTGGGAGCAAGAGTTGGGCAAAAAAATCAAGGTTTTT.

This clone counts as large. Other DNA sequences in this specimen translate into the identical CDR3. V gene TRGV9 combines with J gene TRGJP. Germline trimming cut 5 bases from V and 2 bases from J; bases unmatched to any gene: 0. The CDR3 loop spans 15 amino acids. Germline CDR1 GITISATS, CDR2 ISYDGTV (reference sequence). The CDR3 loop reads CALWGQELGKKIKVF. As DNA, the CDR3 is TGTGCCTTGTGGGGGCAAGAGTTGGGCAAAAAAATCAAGGTATTT.

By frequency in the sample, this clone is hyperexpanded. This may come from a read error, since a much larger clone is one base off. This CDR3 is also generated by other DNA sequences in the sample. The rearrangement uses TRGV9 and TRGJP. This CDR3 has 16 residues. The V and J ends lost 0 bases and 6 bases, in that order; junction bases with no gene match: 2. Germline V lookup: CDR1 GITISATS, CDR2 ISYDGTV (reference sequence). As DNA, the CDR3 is TGTGCCTTGTGGGAGGTGCGAGAGTTGGGCAAAAAAATCAAGGTATTT. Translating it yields CALWEVRELGKKIKVF.

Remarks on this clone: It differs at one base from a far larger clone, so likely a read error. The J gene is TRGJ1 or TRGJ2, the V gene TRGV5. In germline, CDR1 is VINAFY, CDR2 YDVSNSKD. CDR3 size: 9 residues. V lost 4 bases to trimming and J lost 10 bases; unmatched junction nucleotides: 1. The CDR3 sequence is CATWEKKLF. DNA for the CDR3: TGTGCCACCTGGGAGAAGAAACTCTTT.

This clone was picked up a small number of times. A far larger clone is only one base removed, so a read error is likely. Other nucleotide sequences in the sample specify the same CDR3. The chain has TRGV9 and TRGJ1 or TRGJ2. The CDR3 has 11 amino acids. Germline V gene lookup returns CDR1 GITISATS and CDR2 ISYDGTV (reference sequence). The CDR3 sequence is CALWGDSKKLF. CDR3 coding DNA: TGCGCCTTGTGGGGCGACAGTAAGAAACTCTTT.

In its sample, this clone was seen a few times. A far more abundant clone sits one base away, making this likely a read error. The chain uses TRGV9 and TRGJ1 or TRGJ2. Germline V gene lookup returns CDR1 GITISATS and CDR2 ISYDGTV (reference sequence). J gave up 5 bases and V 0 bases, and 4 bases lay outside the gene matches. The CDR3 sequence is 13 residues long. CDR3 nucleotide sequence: TGTGCCTTGTGGGAGGTGCACCATTATAAGAAACTCTTT. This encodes CALWEVHHYKKLF.

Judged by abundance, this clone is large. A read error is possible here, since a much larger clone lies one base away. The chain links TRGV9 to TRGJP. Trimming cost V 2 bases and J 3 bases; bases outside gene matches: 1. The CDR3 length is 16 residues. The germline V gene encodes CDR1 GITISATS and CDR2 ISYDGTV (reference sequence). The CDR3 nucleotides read TGTGCCTTGTGGGAGGCGCAAGAGTTGGGCAAAAAAATCAAGGTATTT. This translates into CALWEAQELGKKIKVF.